This T cell receptor (beta chain) originates from a study of CD8 T cells in Susac syndrome. Random hexamers served to reverse transcribe about 0.45 to 1 ug RNA. One entry per CDR3 protein, called by TCRdb with MiXCR from the immunoSEQ multiplex PCR reads. Among 150,000 to 200,000 distinct CDR3 sequences, approximately 96% were seen once, and the ten largest hold around 0.1%. The germline V gene encodes CDR1 KGHSH and CDR2 LQKENI. The length of the CDR3 is 12 residues. Trimming left V 3 bases short and J 5 bases short, with 7 bases between. The material sequenced was CD4+ T cells from PBMCs. The chain recombines TRBV18 with TRBJ1-2; no reliable D call. This clonotype was sampled from a human donor with Susac syndrome. The DNA for the CDR3 is TGTGCCAGCTCACCGGGAGAATATGGCTACACCTTC. This translates into CASSPGEYGYTF.